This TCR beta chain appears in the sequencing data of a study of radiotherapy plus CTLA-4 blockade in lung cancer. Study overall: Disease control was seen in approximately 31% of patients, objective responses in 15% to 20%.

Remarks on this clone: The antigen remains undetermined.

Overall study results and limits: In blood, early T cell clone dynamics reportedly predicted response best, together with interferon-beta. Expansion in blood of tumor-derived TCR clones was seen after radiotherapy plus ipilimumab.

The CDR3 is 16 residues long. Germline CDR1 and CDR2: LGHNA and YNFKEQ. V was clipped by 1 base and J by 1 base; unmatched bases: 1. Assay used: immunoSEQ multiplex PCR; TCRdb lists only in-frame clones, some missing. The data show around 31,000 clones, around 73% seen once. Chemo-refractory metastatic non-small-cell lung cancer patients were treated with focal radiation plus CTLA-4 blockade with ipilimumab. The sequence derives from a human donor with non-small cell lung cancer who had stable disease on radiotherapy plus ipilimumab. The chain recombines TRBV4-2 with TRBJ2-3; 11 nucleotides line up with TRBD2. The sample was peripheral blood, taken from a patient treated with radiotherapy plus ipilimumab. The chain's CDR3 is CASSQALAGGTDTQYF. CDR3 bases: TGTGCCAGCAGCCAAGCACTAGCGGGGGGCACAGATACGCAGTATTTT.